These 27 T cell receptor beta chains were all obtained from the same sample, sequenced in a study of blood T cell repertoires in COVID-19. Produced via immunoSEQ multiplex PCR; TCRdb's table is partial and in-frame only. The sample includes roughly 170,000 clones, 84% seen only once; the top ten take around 6.8%. What was sequenced was peripheral blood. The receptor set was obtained from a human donor in a cohort sampled during active COVID-19.

This clone was seen only a few times. J is TRBJ1-2 and V is TRBV7-3; 9 positions agree with TRBD1. With V trimmed by 3 bases and J by 6 bases, 2 bases remained unmatched. Germline CDR1 is SGHTA and CDR2 is FQGTGA. This CDR3 region has 13 residues. The CDR3 DNA follows: TGTGCCAGCAGCTTCGGACAGGGGCATGGCTACACCTTC. Translating gives CASSFGQGHGYTF.

The chain employs TRBV2 and TRBJ1-2; D unresolved. The germline V and J ends were trimmed by 3 bases and 3 bases, with 8 bases remaining between them. Germline V CDR1 and CDR2: SNHLY, FYNNEI. CDR3 length equals 13 residues. The CDR3 protein is CASSDPVDYGYTF. In nucleotides, the CDR3 is TGTGCCAGCAGTGACCCAGTGGACTATGGCTACACCTTC.

V gene TRBV6-6 combines with J gene TRBJ2-1; 12 bases map to TRBD2. CDR1 and CDR2 from the germline V gene are MNHNY and SVGAGI (reference sequence). V lost 6 bases and J lost 4; bases outside the gene matches: 7. The CDR3 is made up of 16 amino acids. This chain's CDR3 is CASSLTSGGPYNEQFF. For the CDR3, the DNA is TGTGCCAGCAGCTTGACTAGCGGGGGCCCATACAATGAGCAGTTCTTC.

The chain joins TRBV5-1 to TRBJ2-3; TRBD1 aligns across 10 bases. Germline V gives CDR1 SGHRS, CDR2 YFSETQ. After removal of 4 bases from V and 2 bases from J, the junction contained 7 bases not matched to a gene. The CDR3 has 16 residues. In DNA form, the CDR3 reads TGCGCCAGCAGCCGAGGACAGGGGGAAAACACAGATACGCAGTATTTT. This translates into CASSRGQGENTDTQYF.

The genes are TRBV18 and TRBJ2-3; 7 bases line up with TRBD1. Trimming took 3 bases from V and 0 from J; bases not matched to a gene: 6. The CDR3 totals 16 residues. Looked up from germline, CDR1 is KGHSH and CDR2 is LQKENI. In DNA, the CDR3 is TGTGCCAGCTCACCGGGACAGTCAACTAGCACAGATACGCAGTATTTT. This codes for CASSPGQSTSTDTQYF.

The chain uses TRBV29-1 and TRBJ1-2, with no clear D. This CDR3 comprises 12 residues. Germline V gene data show CDR1 as SQVTM and CDR2 as ANQGSEA. V was cut by 4 bases and J by 4 bases, with 10 bases left in between. CDR3 nucleotide sequence: TGCAGCGTTGGGAGCTCTGGCTATGGCTACACCTTC. This sequence encodes CSVGSSGYGYTF.

This rearrangement joins TRBV15 to TRBJ2-2; 7 nucleotides agree with TRBD2. The CDR3 is 14 residues long. Per the germline V gene, CDR1 is LNHNV and CDR2 is YYDKDF (reference sequence). Germline trimming cut 6 bases from V and 0 bases from J; bases unmatched to any gene: 1. CDR3 nucleotides: TGTGCCACCAGGGCGGGGGCGAACACCGGGGAGCTGTTTTTT. It is translated as CATRAGANTGELFF.

The gene calls are TRBV7-3 and TRBJ2-1; maybe TRBD1 (5 bases). The CDR3 sequence is 16 residues long. The V end lost 1 base, the J end lost 8 bases, and 18 bases lay between the germline ends. Per the germline V gene, CDR1 is SGHTA and CDR2 is FQGTGA. The CDR3 sequence is CASSLNTGVGHDEQFF. CDR3 DNA: TGTGCCAGCAGCTTAAATACAGGAGTAGGTCATGATGAGCAGTTCTTC. Filled out from reference TRBV7-3 and TRBJ2-1, the complete variable domain reads GAGVSQTPSNKVTEKGKYVELRCDPISGHTALYWYRQSLGQGPEFLIYFQGTGAADDSGLPNDRFFAVRPEGSVSTLKIQRTERGDSAVYLCASSLNTGVGHDEQFFGPGTRLTVL.

V is TRBV19 and J is TRBJ2-1; tentatively, D is TRBD2 (6 bases). Germline-derived CDR1 and CDR2 are LNHDA and SQIVND (reference sequence). Trimming pared 7 bases from V and 6 bases from J, leaving 13 bases between. The CDR3 contains 13 residues. CDR3 sequence: CASTQRAGNEQFF. The CDR3 DNA reads TGTGCCAGTACTCAGCGGGCGGGCAATGAGCAGTTCTTC.

This chain joins TRBV2 and TRBJ2-1, with D tentatively TRBD2 (5 bases). The germline CDR1 and CDR2 sequences are SNHLY and FYNNEI. The CDR3 consists of 16 residues. V shed 3 bases and J shed 3 bases, with 15 bases lying between them. CDR3 amino acids: CASSERGQELYNEQFF. For the CDR3, the DNA is TGTGCCAGCAGTGAGAGAGGGCAGGAGCTCTACAATGAGCAGTTCTTC.

V and J are TRBV5-1 and TRBJ1-5; 9 nucleotides line up with TRBD1. The CDR3 contains 15 residues. V trimming: 4 bases; J trimming: 4 bases; junction bases outside the gene matches: 6. CDR1 is SGHRS and CDR2 is YFSETQ in the germline V gene. DNA of the CDR3: TGCGCCAGCAGCCCCGGGACAGGGTCGAATCAGCCCCAGCATTTT. This sequence encodes CASSPGTGSNQPQHF.

The rearrangement uses TRBV7-9 and TRBJ2-5, with D perhaps matching TRBD1 (5 bases). The V gene's germline CDR1 is SEHNR and CDR2 FQNEAQ (reference sequence). V was shortened by 0 bases and J by 7 bases, with 15 bases between the two germline ends. The CDR3 has 15 amino acids. The CDR3 sequence: CASSLAQDRDGTQYF. DNA for the CDR3: TGTGCCAGCAGCTTAGCCCAAGACAGAGATGGGACCCAGTACTTC.

Comments on this clone: This CDR3 is also generated by other DNA sequences in the sample. CDR3 nucleotides: TGTGCCAGCAGTAGGGGTTATGGCTACACCTTC. The encoded protein is CASSRGYGYTF. The rearrangement uses TRBV6-5 and TRBJ1-2, with D possibly matching TRBD1 (5 bases). The germline CDR1 and CDR2 sequences are MNHEY and SVGAGI. This CDR3 comprises 11 residues. V shed 5 bases and J shed 5 bases, with 6 bases lying between them.

This chain links TRBV6-2 or TRBV6-3 with TRBJ2-7, with 9 bases aligning to TRBD1. CDR1 and CDR2 from the germline V gene are MNHEY and SVGEGT. The CDR3 spans 14 residues. J was trimmed by 3 bases and V by 4 bases; bases with no gene match: 4. The CDR3 bases are TGTGCCAGCAGTTCATCGGGACAGGGCTACGAGCAGTACTTC. Its translation: CASSSSGQGYEQYF.

The chain's CDR3 is CSVGGGGSYEQYF. The DNA of the CDR3 is TGCAGCGTTGGGGGAGGTGGTTCCTACGAGCAGTACTTC. The chain is built from TRBV29-1 and TRBJ2-7; D possibly corresponds to TRBD2 (6 bases). The CDR3 loop spans 13 amino acids. CDR1 and CDR2 from the germline V gene are SQVTM and ANQGSEA. The V and J ends lost 4 bases and 1 base respectively, with 11 bases between them.

V is TRBV19 and J is TRBJ1-1, with TRBD1 identical over 7 bases. The CDR3 is 15 amino acids. Germline V lookup: CDR1 LNHDA, CDR2 SQIVND (reference sequence). V lost 5 bases to trimming and J lost 2 bases; unmatched junction nucleotides: 8. The CDR3 DNA is TGTGCCAGTAGTGCGGAGACAGGGCAAAACACTGAAGCTTTCTTT. Its translation: CASSAETGQNTEAFF.

This clone has more than one count but fewer than ten. This rearrangement joins TRBV19 to TRBJ1-2; D uncertain. Germline V gene sequence: CDR1 LNHDA, CDR2 SQIVND (reference sequence). The ends were cut back, 5 bases at V and 2 bases at J, with 12 bases in the middle. This CDR3 has 14 residues. CDR3 sequence reads: CASSPSSGNYGYTF. Written as DNA, the CDR3 is TGTGCCAGTAGTCCTTCTTCGGGAAACTATGGCTACACCTTC.

As for this clone: The sample contains more than one DNA sequence encoding this CDR3. The rearrangement links TRBV30 to TRBJ2-7, with a possible D match to TRBD1 (6 bases). The CDR3 length is 14 residues. Germline CDR1 is GTSNPN and CDR2 is SVGIG (reference sequence). The V gene lost 2 bases and the J gene lost 2 bases, with 13 bases spanning the gap. The CDR3: CAWSSGQGTYEQYF. The CDR3 DNA is TGTGCCTGGAGTTCGGGACAAGGTACCTACGAGCAGTACTTC.

V usage is TRBV6-5 and J usage is TRBJ1-3; D ambiguous. Trimming removed 6 bases from V and 0 bases from J, with 15 bases in between. The CDR3 totals 16 residues. Germline lookup yields CDR1 MNHEY and CDR2 SVGAGI. CDR3 DNA: TGTGCCAGCAGGTACGACGCCGGAGTCTCTGGAAACACCATATATTTT. It encodes CASRYDAGVSGNTIYF.

V usage is TRBV10-2 and J usage is TRBJ1-5; TRBD1 aligns across 7 bases. The CDR3 totals 15 residues. Germline CDR1 WSHSY, CDR2 SAAADI. V shed 0 bases and J 6 bases; nucleotides not matched to a gene: 5. The CDR3 is CASSESGTALQPQHF. For the CDR3, the DNA is TGCGCCAGCAGTGAGTCTGGGACAGCCCTTCAGCCCCAGCATTTT.

This chain's CDR3 is CASSVVDGANTDTQYF. As DNA, the CDR3 is TGTGCCAGCAGCGTAGTCGATGGGGCGAACACAGATACGCAGTATTTT. This chain connects TRBV9 to TRBJ2-3, with D possibly TRBD1 on 5 matching bases. Germline CDR1 SGDLS, CDR2 YYNGEE. The ends were cut back, 0 bases at V and 2 bases at J, with 13 bases in the middle. This CDR3 is built from 16 residues.

The genes are TRBV6-5 and TRBJ2-4; possible D gene TRBD1, 6 bases. Per germline, CDR1 MNHEY and CDR2 SVGAGI. The CDR3 is 15 amino acids. V was trimmed by 0 bases and J by 1 base, leaving 7 bases between them. CDR3 loop: CASSYSGAAKNIQYF. CDR3 in DNA: TGTGCCAGCAGTTACTCGGGGGCGGCCAAAAACATTCAGTACTTC.

This chain links TRBV19 with TRBJ2-2; 9 bases fit TRBD1. The CDR3 contains 16 residues. Germline V gene data show CDR1 as LNHDA and CDR2 as SQIVND (reference sequence). The V segment lost 5 bases and the J segment 7 bases; nucleotides outside the gene matches: 11. The CDR3 DNA is TGTGCCAGTAGTCGTCCGGGACAGGGAGGTGGCGGGGAGCTGTTTTTT. Protein sequence: CASSRPGQGGGGELFF.

V is TRBV6-6 and J is TRBJ1-4; D not resolved. Looked up from germline, CDR1 is MNHNY and CDR2 is SVGAGI (reference sequence). This CDR3 is 14 amino acids long. The V and J ends lost 8 bases and 6 bases respectively, with 16 bases between them. In DNA form, the CDR3 reads TGTGCCAGCCGTCATCCCCGAGTGGATGAAAAACTGTTTTTT. Translating it yields CASRHPRVDEKLFF.

This sequence joins TRBV6-1 and TRBJ1-3, with D possibly being TRBD1 (5 bases). V lost 2 bases, J lost 4 bases, and 12 bases lay in between. This CDR3 region has 15 residues. The germline V gene encodes CDR1 MNHNS and CDR2 SASEGT. CDR3 sequence (DNA): TGTGCCAGCAGTGAAAATGGACACTTGGGAAACACCATATATTTT. Its translation: CASSENGHLGNTIYF.

As DNA, the CDR3 is TGTGCCAGCATCATGGGGCCACGCTATGGCTACACCTTC. Protein: CASIMGPRYGYTF. V is TRBV6-5 and J is TRBJ1-2; TRBD1 is a possible D gene (5 bases). In germline, CDR1 is MNHEY, CDR2 SVGAGI. This CDR3 is 13 amino acids long. Deletions cut 7 bases from V and 4 bases from J, with 13 bases between.

This clone was counted a few times. The rearrangement links TRBV18 to TRBJ2-7; 9 positions agree with TRBD1. V lost 5 bases and J lost 5; bases outside the gene matches: 7. There are 14 residues in the CDR3. Per the germline V gene, CDR1 is KGHSH and CDR2 is LQKENI. The CDR3 nucleotides read TGTGCCAGCTCATTGCGGGACAGGGCTGACGAGCAGTACTTC. The encoded protein is CASSLRDRADEQYF.